These 17 T cell receptor beta chains originate from one sample sequenced in a study of human T cells and chemical hapten exposure. Time point here: pre-sensitization, week 0. This sample's treatment: therapeutic diphenylcyclopropenone sensitization with weekly scalp DPC. MiXCR was run by TCRdb on the RACE reads, yielding one entry per CDR3 protein. The sample records about 260,000 distinct CDR3 sequences, 7% to 10% being singletons. The sequenced sample was whole blood, obtained in connection with sensitization to the hapten diphenylcyclopropenone (DPC). Receptors were obtained from a woman aged 40 to 55 with alopecia areata. Some clones in this sample may be carry-over from other donors' samples.

This clonotype showed up many times. The chain couples TRBV7-2 to TRBJ2-5, with D tentatively TRBD2 (5 bases). The CDR3 covers 14 residues. Trimming pared 2 bases from V and 0 bases from J, leaving 7 bases between. Germline V gene data show CDR1 as SGHTA and CDR2 as FQGNSA. The CDR3: CASSLLAYQETQYF. The CDR3 DNA is TGTGCCAGCAGCTTACTAGCCTACCAAGAGACCCAGTACTTC.

The chain links TRBV20-1 to TRBJ2-7, with 8 nucleotides matching TRBD2. CDR3 length: 12 residues. CDR1 DFQATT and CDR2 SNEGSKA come from the germline V gene (reference sequence). The junction had 6 bases not matched to a gene; V was cut back by 6 bases and J by 5 bases. CDR3 DNA sequence: TGCAGTGCCGTGGGACTAGGGGACGAGCAGTACTTC. Translating it yields CSAVGLGDEQYF.

This chain uses TRBV7-8 with TRBJ2-7; D might be TRBD2 (5 bases). Trimming left V 2 bases short and J 9 bases short, with 11 bases between. The CDR3 runs to 12 residues. From germline, CDR1 is SGHVS and CDR2 FQNEAQ. CDR3 sequence reads: CASSLPMEVQYF. In DNA form, the CDR3 reads TGTGCCAGCAGCTTACCCATGGAGGTGCAGTACTTC.

This clonotype was picked up many times. The gene calls are TRBV4-3 and TRBJ2-5; D is unclear. Germline CDR1 reads LGHNA; CDR2 reads YSLEER. The CDR3 covers 13 residues. V lost 1 base and J 5 bases, leaving 8 bases between the germline ends. Here the CDR3 reads CASSQGRAETQYF. Here the CDR3 DNA reads TGCGCCAGCAGCCAAGGCCGCGCGGAGACCCAGTACTTC.

The chain couples TRBV2 to TRBJ1-1; D perhaps matches TRBD1 (6 bases). The CDR3 has 13 residues. V was clipped by 9 bases and J by 4 bases, with 15 bases between them. The germline V gene encodes CDR1 SNHLY and CDR2 FYNNEI. The CDR3 DNA sequence: TGTGCCAGAAACCGGGGACAAATCACTGAAGCTTTCTTT. It specifies CARNRGQITEAFF.

This clonotype has ten or more counts. DNA of the CDR3: TGCAGTGCTAGACTGGGACTAGCGGGAGTTAAGACCCAGTACTTC. This translates into CSARLGLAGVKTQYF. This sequence joins TRBV20-1 and TRBJ2-5; 14 bases match TRBD2. This CDR3 is 15 amino acids long. In germline, CDR1 is DFQATT, CDR2 SNEGSKA (reference sequence). V gave up 2 bases and J gave up 6 bases; unmatched junction bases: 5.

This clonotype was recorded a few times. The CDR3 region has the DNA TGTGCCAGCAGCAGAGGGGACAGAACCGCGAACACCGGGGAGCTGTTTTTT. Residues: CASSRGDRTANTGELFF. The chain employs TRBV6-5 and TRBJ2-2; TRBD1 agrees at 7 bases. The V gene end was trimmed by 6 bases and the J gene end by 0 bases; junction bases not matched to a gene: 10. CDR1 and CDR2 (germline): MNHEY, SVGAGI. CDR3 size: 17 residues.

The gene calls are TRBV7-9 and TRBJ2-5; 9 bases map to TRBD1. The CDR3 runs to 14 residues. V lost 5 bases and J lost 6; bases outside the gene matches: 7. Germline CDR1 SEHNR, CDR2 FQNEAQ (reference sequence). The CDR3 nucleotides read TGTGCCAGCAGCCGAAGTACAGGGGGCCAGACCCAGTACTTC. Amino acids: CASSRSTGGQTQYF.

Only a few counts were recorded for this clonotype. The chain employs TRBV28 and TRBJ2-7; D call uncertain. This CDR3 has 12 amino acids. Trimming took off 8 bases at V and 0 bases at J, with 8 bases between the two ends. CDR1 MDHEN and CDR2 SYDVKM come from the germline V gene. The CDR3 DNA follows: TGTGCCAGCGGGAAGAGCTCCTACGAGCAGTACTTC. Translated, it gives CASGKSSYEQYF.

This clonotype was seen at least ten times. CDR3 sequence reads: CSARDAGGGSTDTQYF. The CDR3 nucleotides are TGCAGTGCTAGAGATGCGGGAGGGGGTAGCACAGATACGCAGTATTTT. J is TRBJ2-3 and V is TRBV20-1, with 9 bases that match TRBD2. V gave up 0 bases and J gave up 0 bases; unmatched junction bases: 4. The CDR3 has 16 residues. Germline V gene sequence: CDR1 DFQATT, CDR2 SNEGSKA (reference sequence).

The chain joins TRBV13 to TRBJ2-2, with D perhaps TRBD2 (6 bases). Deletions cut 1 base from V and 10 bases from J, with 10 bases between. Germline-derived CDR1 and CDR2 are PRHDT and FYEKMQ (reference sequence). CDR3 length: 13 amino acids. The CDR3 DNA reads as TGTGCCAGCAGCTTAGTCGGGAGTCCGGAGCTGTTTTTT. Amino acids: CASSLVGSPELFF.

V gene TRBV20-1 combines with J gene TRBJ1-5; D unresolved. The CDR3 extends over 16 amino acids. Germline CDR1 is DFQATT and CDR2 is SNEGSKA (reference sequence). Trimming left V 1 base short and J 1 base short, with 14 bases between. The CDR3 sequence is CSARAPPGQSNQPQHF. CDR3 sequence (DNA): TGCAGTGCTAGAGCCCCCCCGGGCCAGAGCAATCAGCCCCAGCATTTT.

This clonotype was found many times. For the CDR3, the DNA is TGTGCCAGCAGGCCGGGCCGAACAACTAATGAAAAACTGTTTTTT. It specifies CASRPGRTTNEKLFF. This rearrangement joins TRBV28 to TRBJ1-4, with D unresolved. Germline V gene sequence: CDR1 MDHEN, CDR2 SYDVKM. The germline V and J ends were trimmed by 6 bases and 0 bases, with 11 bases remaining between them. This CDR3 is built from 15 residues.

As DNA, the CDR3 is TGCAGCGGCACAACTCCCCCCACCCTTGGCGGGAGCTTTTATGAGCAGTTCTTC. This sequence encodes CSGTTPPTLGGSFYEQFF. The chain uses TRBV29-1 and TRBJ2-1, with 7 bases fitting TRBD2. CDR3 length: 18 amino acids. The V gene's germline CDR1 is SQVTM and CDR2 ANQGSEA. V trimming: 7 bases; J trimming: 8 bases; junction bases outside the gene matches: 26.

This chain joins TRBV6-5 and TRBJ2-6; no clear D. The CDR3 covers 18 residues. V was trimmed by 0 bases and J by 2 bases, leaving 14 bases between them. CDR1 is MNHEY, CDR2 SVGAGI, per germline. CDR3 region: CASSYSWEIRAGANVLTF. The CDR3 coding sequence is TGTGCCAGCAGTTACTCGTGGGAAATTCGAGCTGGGGCCAACGTCCTGACTTTC.

This clonotype was observed a handful of times. The rearrangement links TRBV9 to TRBJ2-7; TRBD2 matches 8 bases. V shed 4 bases, J shed 3 bases, and the junction held 12 bases outside the gene matches. The CDR3 loop spans 16 amino acids. Germline CDR1 SGDLS, CDR2 YYNGEE. DNA for the CDR3: TGTGCCAGCAGCCCGCACACTAGCGGAGCGGGCTACGAGCAGTACTTC. Translated, it gives CASSPHTSGAGYEQYF.

This clonotype was recorded a few times. The chain joins TRBV11-2 to TRBJ1-1, with D uncertain. Trimming removed 5 bases from V and 4 bases from J, with 11 bases in between. The CDR3 sequence is 13 residues long. Germline CDR1 and CDR2: SGHAT and FQNNGV. The CDR3 region is CASSRDARTEAFF. The CDR3 nucleotides are TGTGCCAGCAGCCGCGACGCTCGCACTGAAGCTTTCTTT.